These 29 T cell receptor beta chains were sequenced from one sample in a study of CD8 T cells in ankylosing spondylitis. From the 5' RACE reads, TCRdb called clonotypes with MiXCR, one entry per CDR3 protein. The table records nearly 250,000 distinct CDR3 sequences, roughly 32% of them present only once. The sample comprised blood, either unsorted or a sorted T cell fraction (not recorded which). These receptors were obtained from a male donor with ankylosing spondylitis or in good health (not recorded which).

This clonotype was observed a handful of times. This chain joins TRBV4-1 and TRBJ1-2; possibly TRBD1 for D (6 bases). CDR3 length equals 15 residues. Germline-derived CDR1 and CDR2 are MGHRA and YSYEKL. Trimming took 1 base from V and 1 from J, leaving 10 bases between them. The CDR3: CASSQGTDLNYGYTF. The CDR3 DNA reads as TGCGCCAGCAGCCAAGGGACAGACCTTAACTATGGCTACACCTTC.

In this sample, this clonotype turned up a few times. The genes are TRBV20-1 and TRBJ1-4; the D gene is possibly TRBD1 (5 bases). CDR3 size: 14 residues. Trimming left V 6 bases short and J 8 bases short, with 19 bases between. In germline, CDR1 is DFQATT, CDR2 SNEGSKA (reference sequence). CDR3 sequence reads: CSAPKPGGAEKLFF. CDR3 in DNA: TGCAGTGCCCCGAAACCGGGAGGGGCGGAAAAACTGTTTTTT.

The chain recombines TRBV12-3 or TRBV12-4 with TRBJ2-7, with 11 bases that match TRBD2. Trimming removed 5 bases from V and 0 bases from J; junction bases left unmatched: 6. The CDR3 extends over 16 amino acids. CDR3 sequence reads: CASSNRLAGSSYEQYF. CDR3 in DNA: TGTGCCAGCAGTAATAGACTAGCGGGGTCCTCCTACGAGCAGTACTTC.

The chain joins TRBV12-3 or TRBV12-4 to TRBJ2-1; 7 bases match TRBD1. V lost 3 bases, J lost 0 bases, and 11 bases stayed unmatched. The CDR3 has 18 residues. The CDR3 sequence: CASSFGQGVPLSYNEQFF. In DNA form, the CDR3 reads TGTGCCAGCAGTTTCGGGCAGGGGGTGCCCCTCTCCTACAATGAGCAGTTCTTC.

This clonotype showed up many times. CDR3 loop: CSAPLGSSAYEQYF. The CDR3 DNA reads TGCAGTGCTCCCCTAGGAAGTTCGGCCTACGAGCAGTACTTC. The chain carries TRBV20-1 and TRBJ2-7, with no clear D. This CDR3 contains 14 residues. Germline CDR1 DFQATT, CDR2 SNEGSKA (reference sequence). V shed 5 bases and J shed 2 bases, with 16 bases lying between them.

The chain uses TRBV6-5 and TRBJ2-1; D is unclear. The germline V gene encodes CDR1 MNHEY and CDR2 SVGAGI. The CDR3 covers 12 residues. Trimming stripped 5 bases from V and 4 bases from J, with 6 bases between. The CDR3 DNA reads TGTGCCAGCAGTCGGCGGTACAATGAGCAGTTCTTC. It is translated as CASSRRYNEQFF.

The chain has TRBV29-1 and TRBJ2-1, with 10 bases matching TRBD2. The CDR3 sequence is 14 residues long. Per germline, CDR1 SQVTM and CDR2 ANQGSEA. Trimming cost V 7 bases and J 0 bases; bases outside gene matches: 3. The CDR3 DNA is TGCAGCGCTAGCGGGGGCCCCTCCTACAATGAGCAGTTCTTC. This gives the protein CSASGGPSYNEQFF.

The V call is TRBV29-1, the J call TRBJ2-7; D may be TRBD1 or TRBD2 (6 bases each). Germline V gene data show CDR1 as SQVTM and CDR2 as ANQGSEA. The CDR3 totals 13 residues. The V and J ends lost 4 bases and 6 bases respectively, with 16 bases between them. The CDR3 bases are TGCAGCGTTGTACCCGGGGGCTCCGGCGAGCAGTACTTC. It encodes CSVVPGGSGEQYF.

The sample holds a few counts of this clonotype. The chain recombines TRBV20-1 with TRBJ2-1, with a weak D call TRBD1 (6 bases). The V end lost 7 bases, the J end lost 4 bases, and 14 bases lay between the germline ends. Germline CDR1 is DFQATT and CDR2 is SNEGSKA (reference sequence). This CDR3 contains 13 residues. CDR3 loop: CSVVGQRYNEQFF. CDR3 nucleotide sequence: TGCAGTGTTGTGGGACAACGATACAATGAGCAGTTCTTC.

This chain uses TRBV14 with TRBJ2-1; no clear D. This CDR3 region has 14 residues. Germline V CDR1 and CDR2: SGHDN, FVKESK. V was cut by 3 bases and J by 5 bases, with 11 bases left in between. The chain's CDR3 is CASSQWDLDNEQFF. The CDR3 DNA follows: TGTGCCAGCAGCCAGTGGGATCTAGACAATGAGCAGTTCTTC.

The genes are TRBV12-3 or TRBV12-4 and TRBJ2-7; 9 positions agree with TRBD1. V lost 5 bases to trimming and J lost 7 bases; unmatched junction nucleotides: 6. There are 13 residues in the CDR3. The CDR3 spells CASSEQGAGEQYF. In DNA form, the CDR3 reads TGTGCCAGCAGTGAACAGGGGGCAGGGGAGCAGTACTTC.

This clonotype has only a few counts. The V and J genes are TRBV20-1 and TRBJ2-5, with D possibly being TRBD2 (6 bases). The germline CDR1 and CDR2 sequences are DFQATT and SNEGSKA (reference sequence). V was cut by 6 bases and J by 0 bases, with 11 bases left in between. This CDR3 has 13 residues. DNA for the CDR3: TGCAGTGCGGACGGGACTTACCAAGAGACCCAGTACTTC. It is translated as CSADGTYQETQYF.

The chain has TRBV4-2 and TRBJ1-3, with D tentatively TRBD1 (5 bases). CDR3 length equals 16 residues. Germline loops: CDR1 LGHNA, CDR2 YNFKEQ. V shed 4 bases and J shed 2 bases, with 15 bases lying between them. In DNA, the CDR3 is TGTGCCAGCAGCCCGGGACCCCGGGGAGCTGGAAACACCATATATTTT. Translation gives CASSPGPRGAGNTIYF.

The chain couples TRBV20-1 to TRBJ1-5; no clear D gene. Per the germline V gene, CDR1 is DFQATT and CDR2 is SNEGSKA (reference sequence). The CDR3 runs 14 residues. The ends were cut back, 3 bases at V and 3 bases at J, with 12 bases in the middle. DNA of the CDR3: TGCAGTGCTAGGAGTCCGAGACTCAATCAGCCCCAGCATTTT. Its translation: CSARSPRLNQPQHF.

This clonotype was seen more than once but under ten times. The chain recombines TRBV29-1 with TRBJ2-5; 9 bases match TRBD1. Germline V CDR1 and CDR2: SQVTM, ANQGSEA. Trimming cost V 6 bases and J 2 bases; bases outside gene matches: 7. This CDR3 comprises 14 residues. This CDR3 reads CSVTQGAWQETQYF. The CDR3 coding sequence is TGCAGCGTCACACAGGGGGCTTGGCAAGAGACCCAGTACTTC.

This chain links TRBV11-2 with TRBJ1-1; tentative D call: TRBD1 (5 bases). This CDR3 contains 18 residues. Per germline, CDR1 SGHAT and CDR2 FQNNGV. Trimming stripped 1 base from V and 7 bases from J, with 25 bases between. CDR3 nucleotide sequence: TGTGCCAGCAGCTTAGGGTATGGGGCCTCGCGACCCGAAATTGAAGCTTTCTTT. It specifies CASSLGYGASRPEIEAFF.

The rearrangement uses TRBV5-1 and TRBJ2-7; 9 positions agree with TRBD2. This CDR3 spans 15 amino acids. The ends lost 1 base at V and 4 bases at J; junction bases unmatched: 6. Germline V gives CDR1 SGHRS, CDR2 YFSETQ. Here the CDR3 reads CASSLLGGGAYEQYF. CDR3 nucleotides: TGCGCCAGCAGCTTGTTGGGCGGGGGGGCATACGAGCAGTACTTC. Using reference TRBV5-1 and TRBJ2-7 for the parts outside the CDR3, the full variable domain is KAGVTQTPRYLIKTRGQQVTLSCSPISGHRSVSWYQQTPGQGLQFLFEYFSETQRNKGNFPGRFSGRQFSNSRSEMNVSTLELGDSALYLCASSLLGGGAYEQYFGPGTRLTVT.

J is TRBJ2-7 and V is TRBV7-6; D unresolved. CDR1 and CDR2 from the germline V gene are SGHVS and FNYEAQ. Trimming took 4 bases from V and 0 from J, leaving 10 bases between them. The CDR3 is made up of 14 amino acids. CDR3 loop: CASSSGRTSYEQYF. CDR3 coding DNA: TGTGCCAGCAGCTCCGGACGGACCTCCTACGAGCAGTACTTC.

The rearrangement links TRBV10-3 to TRBJ1-2; D remains ambiguous. The V gene's germline CDR1 is ENHRY and CDR2 SYGVKD. CDR3 length equals 16 residues. The V end lost 1 base, the J end lost 3 bases, and 15 bases lay between the germline ends. CDR3 amino acids: CAISELGGTRYYGYTF. The CDR3 region has the DNA TGTGCCATCAGTGAGTTGGGCGGAACCCGCTACTATGGCTACACCTTC.

In the case of this clonotype: A junction boundary mismatches the germline segment, possibly from a read error. This rearrangement joins TRBV7-7 to TRBJ1-1; possible D gene TRBD1, 5 bases. CDR3 size: 13 residues. CDR1 SSHAT and CDR2 FNYEAQ come from the germline V gene (reference sequence). The CDR3 bases are TGTGCTAGCAGCTTAGGCCCGGGGGCTGAAGCTTTCTTT. Protein product: CASSLGPGAEAFF.

This chain links TRBV4-1 with TRBJ1-5; 9 bases agree with TRBD1. This CDR3 spans 17 amino acids. Trimming took 2 bases from V and 3 from J; bases not matched to a gene: 8. Germline loops: CDR1 MGHRA, CDR2 YSYEKL. CDR3 sequence reads: CASSQWYGTGSNQPQHF. CDR3 bases: TGCGCCAGCAGCCAATGGTACGGGACAGGGTCCAATCAGCCCCAGCATTTT.

The chain links TRBV12-3 or TRBV12-4 to TRBJ2-2; either TRBD1 or TRBD2 may fit D (5 bases each). The CDR3 has 15 residues. V lost 6 bases, J lost 3 bases, and 14 bases lay in between. CDR3 region: CASSRRDAYTGELFF. DNA for the CDR3: TGTGCCAGCAGCCGACGGGACGCCTACACCGGGGAGCTGTTTTTT.

The genes are TRBV11-2 and TRBJ1-3; D might be TRBD1 (6 bases). Between the trimmed V and J ends, which lost 0 bases and 2 bases, there was a span of 11 bases. Per the germline V gene, CDR1 is SGHAT and CDR2 is FQNNGV. There are 16 residues in the CDR3. CDR3 nucleotide sequence: TGTGCCAGCAGCTTAGATCTTGAGGGGGCTGGAAACACCATATATTTT. Translated, it gives CASSLDLEGAGNTIYF. Supplemented by reference TRBV11-2 and TRBJ1-3, the full variable domain reads EAGVAQSPRYKIIEKRQSVAFWCNPISGHATLYWYQQILGQGPKLLIQFQNNGVVDDSQLPKDRFSAERLKGVDSTLKIQPAKLEDSAVYLCASSLDLEGAGNTIYFGEGSWLTVV.

This clonotype occurred a few times. V is TRBV12-3 or TRBV12-4 and J is TRBJ2-3, with D maybe TRBD1 (5 bases). Trimming pared 5 bases from V and 4 bases from J, leaving 16 bases between. The CDR3 is made up of 15 amino acids. CDR3 sequence (DNA): TGTGCCAGCAGTCCCGAGGCAGGGTTAGCAGATACGCAGTATTTT. It translates to CASSPEAGLADTQYF.

The J gene is TRBJ2-5, the V gene TRBV3-1; 7 bases line up with TRBD2. Looked up from germline, CDR1 is LGHDT and CDR2 is YNNKEL (reference sequence). CDR3 length: 14 amino acids. The ends lost 1 base at V and 5 bases at J; junction bases unmatched: 4. CDR3 in amino acids: CASSQGTSYETQYF. As DNA, the CDR3 is TGTGCCAGCAGCCAAGGGACTAGTTATGAGACCCAGTACTTC.

In its sample, this clonotype was seen a few times. V is TRBV12-3 or TRBV12-4 and J is TRBJ2-3; no clear D. CDR3 length: 14 amino acids. The V end was cut by 10 bases, the J end by 0 bases, with 14 bases between. The CDR3: CATTMGYSTDTQYF. The CDR3 DNA reads TGTGCCACCACAATGGGCTACAGCACAGATACGCAGTATTTT.

This rearrangement joins TRBV15 to TRBJ1-1; 7 nucleotides line up with TRBD1. V lost 1 base to trimming and J lost 6 bases; unmatched junction nucleotides: 8. The CDR3 has 15 amino acids. CDR1 is LNHNV and CDR2 is YYDKDF in the germline V gene (reference sequence). The CDR3 nucleotides read TGTGCCACCAGCAGAGGGGCAGGGGGAATATCTGAAGCTTTCTTT. Its protein product is CATSRGAGGISEAFF.

The chain is built from TRBV9 and TRBJ2-2, with D perhaps given as TRBD1 or TRBD2 (6 bases each). The CDR3 consists of 19 residues. V lost 4 bases, J lost 5 bases, and 27 bases lay in between. Germline assignment: CDR1 SGDLS and CDR2 YYNGEE. CDR3 bases: TGTGCCAGCAGCCCAGAAGGGGACGGGGGCCCCTTACGGACCGGGGAGCTGTTTTTT. Encoded protein: CASSPEGDGGPLRTGELFF.

This sequence joins TRBV5-1 and TRBJ1-2; D perhaps matches TRBD1 (5 bases). The CDR3 covers 14 residues. Germline CDR1 and CDR2: SGHRS and YFSETQ. The V end lost 0 bases, the J end lost 8 bases, and 14 bases lay between the germline ends. The CDR3 coding sequence is TGCGCCAGCAGCTTGGAACGGGACTTCAGGGGCTACACCTTC. This sequence encodes CASSLERDFRGYTF. The full variable domain, rest sourced from reference TRBV5-1 and TRBJ1-2, is KAGVTQTPRYLIKTRGQQVTLSCSPISGHRSVSWYQQTPGQGLQFLFEYFSETQRNKGNFPGRFSGRQFSNSRSEMNVSTLELGDSALYLCASSLERDFRGYTFGSGTRLTVV.